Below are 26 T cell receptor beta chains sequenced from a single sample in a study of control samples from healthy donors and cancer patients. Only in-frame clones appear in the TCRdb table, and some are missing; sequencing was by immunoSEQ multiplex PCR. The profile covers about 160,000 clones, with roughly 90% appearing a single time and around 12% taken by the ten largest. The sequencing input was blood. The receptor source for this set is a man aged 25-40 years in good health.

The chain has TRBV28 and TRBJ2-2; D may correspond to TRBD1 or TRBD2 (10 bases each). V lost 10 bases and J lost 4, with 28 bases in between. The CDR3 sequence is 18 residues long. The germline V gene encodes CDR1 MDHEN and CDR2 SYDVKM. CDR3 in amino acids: CATPRGTSGTGATGELFF. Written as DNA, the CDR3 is TGTGCCACTCCCCGGGGTACTAGCGGGACAGGGGCCACCGGGGAGCTGTTTTTT.

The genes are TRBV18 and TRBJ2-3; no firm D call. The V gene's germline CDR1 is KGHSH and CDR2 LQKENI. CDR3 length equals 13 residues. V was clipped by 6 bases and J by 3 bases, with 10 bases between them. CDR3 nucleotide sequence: TGTGCCAGCTCGCCAACCGGGACAGATACGCAGTATTTT. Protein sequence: CASSPTGTDTQYF.

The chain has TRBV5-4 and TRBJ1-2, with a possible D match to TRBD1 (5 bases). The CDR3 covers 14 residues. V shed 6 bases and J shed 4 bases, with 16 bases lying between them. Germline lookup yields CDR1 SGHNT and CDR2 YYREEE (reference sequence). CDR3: CASNSLGDSYGYTF. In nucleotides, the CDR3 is TGTGCCAGCAACTCTTTGGGGGACTCCTATGGCTACACCTTC.

The CDR3 region is CASSYGELVGTEAFF. As DNA, the CDR3 is TGTGCCAGCAGTTACGGGGAGTTGGTGGGCACTGAAGCTTTCTTT. The chain recombines TRBV6-5 with TRBJ1-1; unclear D gene. The germline V gene encodes CDR1 MNHEY and CDR2 SVGAGI. The germline V and J ends were trimmed by 2 bases and 4 bases, with 14 bases remaining between them. The length of the CDR3 is 15 residues.

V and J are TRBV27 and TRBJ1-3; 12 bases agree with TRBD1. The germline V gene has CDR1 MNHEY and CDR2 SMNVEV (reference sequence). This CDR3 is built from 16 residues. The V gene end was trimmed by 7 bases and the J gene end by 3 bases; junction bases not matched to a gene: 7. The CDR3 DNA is TGTGCCAGCATTGGGGGACAGGGGGCGTATGGAAACACCATATATTTT. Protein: CASIGGQGAYGNTIYF.

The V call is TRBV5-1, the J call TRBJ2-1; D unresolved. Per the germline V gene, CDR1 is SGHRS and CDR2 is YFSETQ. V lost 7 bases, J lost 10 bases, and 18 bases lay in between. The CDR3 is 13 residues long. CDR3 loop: CASCPHGGLEQFF. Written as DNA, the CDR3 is TGCGCCAGCTGCCCACATGGCGGTCTGGAGCAGTTCTTC.

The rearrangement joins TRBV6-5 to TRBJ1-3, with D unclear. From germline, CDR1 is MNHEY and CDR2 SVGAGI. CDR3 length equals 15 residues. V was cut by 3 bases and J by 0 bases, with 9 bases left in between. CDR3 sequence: CASSYSFSSGNTIYF. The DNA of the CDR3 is TGTGCCAGCAGTTATTCTTTTAGCTCTGGAAACACCATATATTTT.

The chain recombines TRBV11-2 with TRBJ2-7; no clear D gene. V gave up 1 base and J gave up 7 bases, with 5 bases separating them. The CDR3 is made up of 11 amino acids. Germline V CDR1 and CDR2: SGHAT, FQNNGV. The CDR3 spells CASSLVGEQYF. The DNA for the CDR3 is TGTGCCAGCAGCTTAGTGGGTGAGCAGTACTTC.

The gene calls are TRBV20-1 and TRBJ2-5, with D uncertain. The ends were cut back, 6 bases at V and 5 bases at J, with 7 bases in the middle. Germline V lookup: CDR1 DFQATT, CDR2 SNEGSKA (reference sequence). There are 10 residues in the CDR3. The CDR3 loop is CSATDETQYF. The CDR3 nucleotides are TGCAGTGCAACTGACGAGACCCAGTACTTC.

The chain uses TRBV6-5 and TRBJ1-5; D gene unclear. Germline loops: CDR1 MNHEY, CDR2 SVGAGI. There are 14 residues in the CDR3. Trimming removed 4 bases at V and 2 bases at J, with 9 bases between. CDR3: CASSLDNGNQPQHF. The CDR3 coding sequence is TGTGCCAGCAGTTTAGACAACGGCAATCAGCCCCAGCATTTT.

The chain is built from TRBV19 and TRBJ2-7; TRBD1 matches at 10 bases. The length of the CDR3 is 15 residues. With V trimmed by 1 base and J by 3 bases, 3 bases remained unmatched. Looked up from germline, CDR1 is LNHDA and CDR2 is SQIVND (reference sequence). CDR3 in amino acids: CASSIGGTGVYEQYF. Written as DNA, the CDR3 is TGTGCCAGTAGTATAGGCGGGACAGGGGTCTACGAGCAGTACTTC.

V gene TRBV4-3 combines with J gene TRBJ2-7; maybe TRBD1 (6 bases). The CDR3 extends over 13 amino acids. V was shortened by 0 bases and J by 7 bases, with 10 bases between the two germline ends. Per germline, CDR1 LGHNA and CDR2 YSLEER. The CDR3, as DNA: TGCGCCAGCAGCCAAGAACAGGGAGAGGAGCAGTACTTC. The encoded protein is CASSQEQGEEQYF.

CDR3: CATTPRVYNSPLHF. The CDR3 nucleotides are TGTGCCACCACCCCGCGGGTGTATAATTCACCCCTCCACTTT. The chain uses TRBV24-1 and TRBJ1-6; D unclear. Germline CDR1 KGHDR, CDR2 SFDVKD. V lost 8 bases to trimming and J lost 4 bases, with 11 bases between them. The CDR3 spans 14 residues.

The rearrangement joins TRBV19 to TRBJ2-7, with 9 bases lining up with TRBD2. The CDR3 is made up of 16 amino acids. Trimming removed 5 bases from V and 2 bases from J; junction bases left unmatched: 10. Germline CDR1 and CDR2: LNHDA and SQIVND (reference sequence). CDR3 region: CASSSLVAGGPYEQYF. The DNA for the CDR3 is TGTGCCAGTAGTTCCCTTGTTGCGGGGGGGCCCTACGAGCAGTACTTC.

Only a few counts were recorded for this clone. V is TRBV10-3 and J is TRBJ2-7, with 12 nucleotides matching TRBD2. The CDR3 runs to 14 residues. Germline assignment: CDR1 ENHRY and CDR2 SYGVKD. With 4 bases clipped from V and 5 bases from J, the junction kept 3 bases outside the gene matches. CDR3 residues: CAISGGLAGNEQYF. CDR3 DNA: TGTGCCATCAGTGGAGGACTAGCGGGGAACGAGCAGTACTTC.

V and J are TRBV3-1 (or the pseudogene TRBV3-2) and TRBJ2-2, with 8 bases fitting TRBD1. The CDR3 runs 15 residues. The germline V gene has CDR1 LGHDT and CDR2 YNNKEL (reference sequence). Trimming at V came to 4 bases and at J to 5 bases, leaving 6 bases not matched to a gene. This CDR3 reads CASSLGQGPTGELFF. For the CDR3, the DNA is TGTGCCAGCAGCCTAGGACAGGGCCCTACCGGGGAGCTGTTTTTT.

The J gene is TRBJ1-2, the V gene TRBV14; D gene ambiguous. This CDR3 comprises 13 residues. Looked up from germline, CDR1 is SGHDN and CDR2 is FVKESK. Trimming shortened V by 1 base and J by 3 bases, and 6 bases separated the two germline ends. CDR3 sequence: CASSQAPDYGYTF. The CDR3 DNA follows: TGTGCCAGCAGCCAAGCGCCGGACTATGGCTACACCTTC.

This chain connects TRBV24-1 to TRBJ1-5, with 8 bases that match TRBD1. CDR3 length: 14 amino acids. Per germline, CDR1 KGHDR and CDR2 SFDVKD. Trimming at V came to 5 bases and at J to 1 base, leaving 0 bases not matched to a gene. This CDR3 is CATSGQGSNQPQHF. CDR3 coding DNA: TGTGCCACCAGTGGACAGGGGAGCAATCAGCCCCAGCATTTT.

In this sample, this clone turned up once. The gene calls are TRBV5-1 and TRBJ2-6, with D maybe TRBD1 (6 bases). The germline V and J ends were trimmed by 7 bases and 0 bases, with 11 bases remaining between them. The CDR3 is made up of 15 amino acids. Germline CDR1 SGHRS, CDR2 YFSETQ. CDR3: CASDTGSSGANVLTF. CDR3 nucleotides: TGCGCCAGCGATACAGGGAGCTCTGGGGCCAACGTCCTGACTTTC. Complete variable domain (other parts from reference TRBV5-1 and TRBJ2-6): KAGVTQTPRYLIKTRGQQVTLSCSPISGHRSVSWYQQTPGQGLQFLFEYFSETQRNKGNFPGRFSGRQFSNSRSEMNVSTLELGDSALYLCASDTGSSGANVLTFGAGSRLTVL.

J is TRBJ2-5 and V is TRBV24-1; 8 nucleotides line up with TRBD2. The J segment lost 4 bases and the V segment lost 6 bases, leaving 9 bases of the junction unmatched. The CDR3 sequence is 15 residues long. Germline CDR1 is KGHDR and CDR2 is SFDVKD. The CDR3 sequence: CATSRRGALGETQYF. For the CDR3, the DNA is TGTGCCACCAGTCGGCGGGGGGCGTTAGGAGAGACCCAGTACTTC.

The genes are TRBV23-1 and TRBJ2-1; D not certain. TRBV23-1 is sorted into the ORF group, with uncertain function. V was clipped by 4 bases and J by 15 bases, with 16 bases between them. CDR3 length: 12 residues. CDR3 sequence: CASSLPALLRFF. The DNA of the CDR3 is TGCGCCAGCAGTCTTCCGGCCCTTCTCCGGTTCTTC.

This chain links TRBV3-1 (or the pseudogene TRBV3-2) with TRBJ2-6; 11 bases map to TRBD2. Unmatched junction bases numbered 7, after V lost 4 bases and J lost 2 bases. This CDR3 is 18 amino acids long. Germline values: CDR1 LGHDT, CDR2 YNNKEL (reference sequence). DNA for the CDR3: TGTGCCAGCAGCCCTTGGGTTAGCGGGGGGGCTGGGGCCAACGTCCTGACTTTC. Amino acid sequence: CASSPWVSGGAGANVLTF.

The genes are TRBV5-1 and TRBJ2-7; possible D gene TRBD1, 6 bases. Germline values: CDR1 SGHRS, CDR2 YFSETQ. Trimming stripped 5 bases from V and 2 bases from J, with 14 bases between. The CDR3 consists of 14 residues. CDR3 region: CASSRSGETYEQYF. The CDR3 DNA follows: TGCGCCAGCAGTCGCTCAGGGGAAACCTACGAGCAGTACTTC.

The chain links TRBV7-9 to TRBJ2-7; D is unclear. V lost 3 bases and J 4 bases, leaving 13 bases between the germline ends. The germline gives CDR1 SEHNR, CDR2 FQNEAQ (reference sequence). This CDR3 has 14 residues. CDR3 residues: CASSFGASSYEQYF. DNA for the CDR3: TGTGCCAGCAGCTTCGGAGCCAGTTCTTACGAGCAGTACTTC.

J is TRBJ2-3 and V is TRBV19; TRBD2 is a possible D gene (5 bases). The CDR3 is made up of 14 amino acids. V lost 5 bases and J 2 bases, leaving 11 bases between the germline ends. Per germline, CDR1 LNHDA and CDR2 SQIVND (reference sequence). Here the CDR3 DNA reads TGTGCCAGTAGTTTAGGACTCTCCACAGATACGCAGTATTTT. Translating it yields CASSLGLSTDTQYF.

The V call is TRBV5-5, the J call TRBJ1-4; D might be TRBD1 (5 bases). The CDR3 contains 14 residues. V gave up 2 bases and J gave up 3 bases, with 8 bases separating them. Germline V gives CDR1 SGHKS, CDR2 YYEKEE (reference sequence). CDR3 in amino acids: CASSFPGPNEKLFF. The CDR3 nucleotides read TGTGCCAGCAGCTTTCCGGGACCTAATGAAAAACTGTTTTTT.